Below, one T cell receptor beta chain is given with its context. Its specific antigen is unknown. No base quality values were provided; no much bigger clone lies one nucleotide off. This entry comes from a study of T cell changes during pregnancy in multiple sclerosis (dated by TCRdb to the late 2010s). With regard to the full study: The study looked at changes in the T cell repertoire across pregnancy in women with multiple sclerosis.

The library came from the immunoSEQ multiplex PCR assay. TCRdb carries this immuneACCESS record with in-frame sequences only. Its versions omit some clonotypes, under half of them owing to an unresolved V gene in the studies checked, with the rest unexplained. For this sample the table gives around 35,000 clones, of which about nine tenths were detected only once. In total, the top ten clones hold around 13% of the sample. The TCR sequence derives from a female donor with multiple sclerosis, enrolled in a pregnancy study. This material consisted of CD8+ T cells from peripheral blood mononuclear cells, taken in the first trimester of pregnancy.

The CDR3 is CASRIGRGEQYF. The nucleotides read TGTGCCAGCAGAATTGGCCGGGGGGAGCAGTACTTC. The rearranged segments are TRBV5-5 and TRBJ2-7; matching of 6 bases hints at TRBD2 as the D gene. The CDR3 contains 12 residues, cysteine and phenylalanine counted. The sequence is cut down to CDR3 DNA, 36 bases in frame from base 1. The germline V gene (reference sequence) provides CDR1 SGHKS and CDR2 YYEKEE. V drops 5 bases and J drops 7 bases, leaving 13 bases in between. The CDR3 plus the reference TRBV5-5 and TRBJ2-7 genes for the other parts give the full variable domain: DAGVTQSPTHLIKTRGQQVTLRCSPISGHKSVSWYQQVLGQGPQFIFQYYEKEERGRGNFPDRFSARQFPNYSSELNVNALLLGDSALYLCASRIGRGEQYFGPGTRLTVT.